This paragraph reports one TCR beta chain. The specificity of this receptor is unknown. The junction and the germline gene differ at one end; a read error may be behind it. This specimen comes from a study of cytomegalovirus exposure and HLA in healthy donors (TCRdb year 2017). Background on the whole study: An earlier analysis of several hundred of the donors reported roughly 270 Gb of sequence data and 117 million unique TCR beta sequences from some 180 million T cells. About 330 gigabases of sequencing data and roughly 81 million unique TCR sequences made up an early release that covered some 640 HLA-typed donors. The genetic ancestry cluster associated with self-reported Caucasian donors included 81% of the roughly 400 genotyped donors. The study aimed to test whether cataloging public T cell receptors could reveal signatures of past pathogen exposure. The T cell repertoires of some 670 subjects were profiled by immunosequencing and related to cytomegalovirus serostatus. In addition to the first cohort of 650 to 750 subjects, a separate validation cohort of around 110 different subjects was used. High-throughput TCR immunosequencing, statistical association of individual TCRs with disease status, and machine learning were combined to predict cytomegalovirus infection status. A later analysis re-examined previously published TCR beta repertoires from 500 to 700 donors and added high-resolution HLA genotyping to investigate patterns of TCR occurrence. Rather than using new phenotypic data, the later analysis identified candidate immune exposures from TCR beta sequences and from how often those sequences occurred across donors. An earlier analysis of 450 to 750 of the donors used high-throughput TCR beta sequencing to judge whether each TCR beta V gene segment behaved as functional or pseudogenic. Donor age, sex, ethnicity and CMV serostatus were compiled alongside the repertoire data. Genome-wide SNP genotypes for about 55% of the roughly 670 donors were used in a later genetic analysis, which treated that subset as a discovery cohort. All discovery cohort repertoires had been generated on a single sequencing platform. HLA typing covered class I and class II loci at four-digit resolution. The number of typed donors differed by locus: 629-630 for A, B, C, DRB1 and DQB1; approximately 520 for DQA1; roughly 600 for DPA1; and around 450 for DPB1. Because of strong linkage in the cohort, roughly five DR-DQ haplotypes were treated as single units for association and clustering. Among 300 to 500 genotyped donors of the cohort, an average of around 250,000 unique TCR beta nucleotide sequences was sequenced per donor, of which about 19% were non-productive. The research as a whole found: Correlated functional status among segregating V segments might be attributable to linkage disequilibrium, but an unknown experimental factor could not be ruled out. A later analysis found that TCR association rates varied across HLA loci, with DRB1 alleles showing the most associated TCRs and HLA-C alleles the fewest. The presence/absence analyses assumed that sequencing depth was roughly uniform across donors, and that assumption may not be true. A later analysis reported that several top co-occurrence clusters appeared linked to parvovirus B19, influenza, CMV and Epstein-Barr virus. Because HLA typing was missing for some donors at each locus, association tests included only the typed subset. A further reported finding was that TCR beta sequences accurately predicted the HLA-A and HLA-B alleles for most subjects in the first cohort. The study listed 164 TCR beta chains as associated with cytomegalovirus. According to the authors, the approach could potentially be generalized to other disease states and immunological phenotypes. The classifier was reported to diagnose cytomegalovirus status with high specificity and sensitivity in both the original cohort and the validation cohort. Because the 87-base-pair reads could not distinguish some IMGT-functional V segments, including TRBV6-2 and TRBV6-3, those segments were excluded. A later analysis found that HLA-associated TCR beta chains were more clonally expanded and had lower generation probabilities than equally common non-associated chains. This cohort had only TCR beta chains sequenced, and the lack of alpha or paired-chain data limited which features could be detected. In an earlier analysis of some 640 of the donors, most TCR beta V segments were observed in productive rearrangements about 90% or about 30% of the time, broadly matching IMGT annotations. Because counts were too low, around 17 rarely observed V segments, including chromosome 9 orphons, were left out of the earlier analysis of approximately 500 of the donors. A cluster of highly shared sequence variants was judged likely to be a technical artifact of the sequencing pipeline. An association between a missense DCLRE1C variant and V-gene and J-gene trimming of TCR beta chains was found in a later genetic analysis and replicated in an independent cohort. According to a later analysis, most CMV-associated TCR beta chains appeared to be HLA-restricted, and the HLA associations seemed to be driven largely by CMV exposure. According to a later genetic analysis, donors in an Asian-associated ancestry cluster had fewer N-insertions in productive TCRs than the approximately 700-donor mean. CMV serostatus was the only immune exposure information available for the cohort. Assigning TCR associations to individual alleles was difficult when HLA alleles, especially DR and DQ, strongly co-occurred. While some public TCRs were present in many individuals, most TCR sequences turned up only very rarely across donors. A later analysis associated 15,000 to 20,000 TCR beta sequences with specific HLA alleles at a false discovery rate of 0.05. In vitro tests confirmed that a few of the cytomegalovirus-associated TCR beta chains recognize cytomegalovirus antigens.

The cohort was made up of several hundred healthy bone marrow donors. At the time of sampling, every cohort member was nominally healthy, though immune exposures that went unrecorded were likely present. The donor tested CMV seropositive, placing the donor among the 290 or so seropositive members of the cohort. Every donor gave a peripheral blood sample, and the peripheral blood mononuclear cells from that sample were used for TCR beta sequencing. Genomic DNA was extracted from the blood cell samples with the Qiagen DNeasy Blood Extraction Kit. The library was produced with the immunoSEQ multiplex PCR assay. The multiplex PCR relied on a mix of 60 forward primers for TCR Vbeta segments and 13 reverse primers for TCR Jbeta segments. The CDR3 region of rearranged TCR beta genes was amplified from genomic DNA with a multiplex PCR assay. Amplified TCR beta libraries were sequenced as 87-base-pair reads on the Illumina HiSeq System. From the authors' description of their analysis: Across the 640 or so repertoires, a later analysis counted some 81 million unique TCR beta chains, about 10 million of which were shared by at least two donors. To remove PCR and sequencing errors, raw reads were error-corrected and collapsed into unique sequences using a nearest-neighbor algorithm that merged closely related sequences. V, D and J gene segments were assigned by aligning CDR3 sequences to IMGT reference sequences. For a sequence to be retained, a match of at least six nucleotides to both a V gene segment and a J gene segment was required. Rearrangements were called productive when the CDR3 lacked stop codons and stayed in frame with V and J; all others were non-productive. Following IMGT convention, CDR3 was defined as the stretch from the second conserved V-encoded cysteine up to the conserved J-encoded phenylalanine. The earlier analysis of 500 to 750 of the donors excluded any sequence lacking an unambiguous match to a single V gene segment. An earlier analysis of several hundred of the donors called V segments functional above 56.7% productive rearrangements and segregating when the between-donor standard deviation exceeded 5%. A statistical classification framework was built for diagnosing cytomegalovirus status from the catalog of TCR beta chain sequences. A later analysis assigned V and J genes by comparing TCR nucleotide sequences with IMGT/GENE-DB human TR gene sequences. The TCRdist pipeline was used in a later analysis to assign CDR3 sequences and most-parsimonious VDJ recombination scenarios. In a later analysis, every TCR beta chain was defined by the combination of its CDR3 amino acid sequence and its V-gene family, and reads without a unique V-gene family were dropped. To address suspected cross-contamination and a sequencing artifact, a later analysis removed around 600 highly shared, low-generation-probability nucleotide sequences. A later analysis calculated a clonal expansion index for each public chain from normalized within-repertoire ranks of inferred template counts. In a later analysis, generation probabilities were computed with a VDJ recombination model fitted to out-of-frame rearrangements, and the resulting probabilities were checked against IGoR. Hypergeometric tests were used in a later analysis to score TCR-TCR, TCR-HLA and TCR-CMV co-occurrence, with a repertoire-size bias correction applied to the TCR pairs. In a later analysis, false discovery rates were estimated by permuting HLA or CMV assignments 20 times. In a later analysis, co-occurring TCRs were grouped with DBSCAN, and TCRdist sequence similarity was added when clustering was performed within HLA-allele-positive subsets. Repertoires with fewer than 30,000 or more than 120,000 public chains were left out of co-occurrence clustering, as were four to six repertoires with anomalous nucleotide sharing. The table comes from immuneACCESS by way of TCRdb, which keeps in-frame sequences with V and J called. Part of the clones is missing from these tables; in studies checked, under half for an unresolved V gene and the rest for unknown reasons. Clonal size and the V and J genes are those of that table, whereas D and trimming came from the DNA. This sample is represented by 75,000 to 100,000 clones; about four fifths of them were singletons. The ten largest account for 2.5% to 3.5% of the sample.

The germline V gene (reference sequence) specifies SSHAT as CDR1 and FNYEAQ as CDR2. The CDR3 spans 13 residues, from the cysteine through the phenylalanine. Only the CDR3 part of the read is kept: 39 bases, read in frame from the first base. The TCR comes from a female donor in good health and CMV-seropositive. The rearranged segments are TRBV7-7 and TRBJ2-5; too little of a D gene remains to name it. Sequencing was done on a sample of PBMCs. The DNA sequence follows: TGTGCTAGCAGCTTAGCATTCTATGAGACCCAGTACTTC. It translates to CASSLAFYETQYF.